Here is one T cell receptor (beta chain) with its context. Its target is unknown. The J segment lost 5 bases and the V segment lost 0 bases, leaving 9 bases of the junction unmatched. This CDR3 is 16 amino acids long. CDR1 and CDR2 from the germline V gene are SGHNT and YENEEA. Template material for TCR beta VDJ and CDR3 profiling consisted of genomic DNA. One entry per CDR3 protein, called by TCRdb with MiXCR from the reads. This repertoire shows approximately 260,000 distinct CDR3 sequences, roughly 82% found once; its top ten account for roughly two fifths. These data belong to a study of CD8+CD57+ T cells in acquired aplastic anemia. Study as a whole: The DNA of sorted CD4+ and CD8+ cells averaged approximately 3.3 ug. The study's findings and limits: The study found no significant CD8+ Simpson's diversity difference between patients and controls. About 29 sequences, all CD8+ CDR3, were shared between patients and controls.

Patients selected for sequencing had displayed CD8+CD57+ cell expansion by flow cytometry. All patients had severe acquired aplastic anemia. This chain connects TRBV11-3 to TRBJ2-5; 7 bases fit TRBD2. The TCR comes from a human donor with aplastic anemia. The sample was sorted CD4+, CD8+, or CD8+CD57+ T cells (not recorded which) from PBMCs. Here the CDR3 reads CASSLELGGKAETQYF. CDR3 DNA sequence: TGTGCCAGCAGCTTAGAACTGGGAGGGAAGGCGGAGACCCAGTACTTC.